This T cell receptor (beta chain) was captured in a study of blood T cell repertoires in COVID-19. Looked up from germline, CDR1 is SGHVS and CDR2 is FNYEAQ. V was shortened by 0 bases and J by 5 bases, with 13 bases between the two germline ends. The CDR3 runs 15 residues. The assay was immunoSEQ multiplex PCR, and TCRdb's table has in-frame clones only and misses some. The data contain about 140,000 clones, 76% of them singletons. This chain uses TRBV7-6 with TRBJ2-5; D might be TRBD2 (5 bases). Sequencing used peripheral blood. The TCR comes from a woman of 80 years or more with active or convalescent COVID-19. The CDR3 region has the DNA TGTGCCAGCAGCTTAGCGAACGGGGTTGGGGAGACCCAGTACTTC. Protein product: CASSLANGVGETQYF.